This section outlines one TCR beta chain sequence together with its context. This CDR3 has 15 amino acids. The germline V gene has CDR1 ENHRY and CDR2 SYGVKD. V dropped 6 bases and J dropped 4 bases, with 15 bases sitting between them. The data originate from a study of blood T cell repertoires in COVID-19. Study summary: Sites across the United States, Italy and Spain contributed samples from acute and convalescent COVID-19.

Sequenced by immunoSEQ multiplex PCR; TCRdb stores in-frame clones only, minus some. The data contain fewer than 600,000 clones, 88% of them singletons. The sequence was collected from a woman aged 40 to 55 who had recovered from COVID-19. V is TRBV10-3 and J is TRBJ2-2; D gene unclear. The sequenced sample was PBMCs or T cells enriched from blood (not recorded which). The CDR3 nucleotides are TGTGCCATCAGGCAGACCAGCGACGGCACCGGGGAGCTGTTTTTT. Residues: CAIRQTSDGTGELFF.